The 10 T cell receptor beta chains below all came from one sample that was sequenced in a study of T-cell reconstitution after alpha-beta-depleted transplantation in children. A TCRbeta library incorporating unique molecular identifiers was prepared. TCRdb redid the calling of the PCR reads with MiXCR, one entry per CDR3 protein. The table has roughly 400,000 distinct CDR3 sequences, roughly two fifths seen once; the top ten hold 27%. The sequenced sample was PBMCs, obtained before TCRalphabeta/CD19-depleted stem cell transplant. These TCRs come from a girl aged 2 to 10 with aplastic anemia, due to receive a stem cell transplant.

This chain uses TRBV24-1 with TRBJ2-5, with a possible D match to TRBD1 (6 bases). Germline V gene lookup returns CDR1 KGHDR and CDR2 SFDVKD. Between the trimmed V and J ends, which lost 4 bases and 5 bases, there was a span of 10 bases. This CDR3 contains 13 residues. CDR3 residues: CATSETGWETQYF. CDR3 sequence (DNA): TGTGCCACCAGTGAAACAGGGTGGGAGACCCAGTACTTC.

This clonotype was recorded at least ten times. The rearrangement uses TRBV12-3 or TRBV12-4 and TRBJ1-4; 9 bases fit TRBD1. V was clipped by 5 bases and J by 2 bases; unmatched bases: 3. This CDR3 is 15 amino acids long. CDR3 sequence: CASSRGQGTNEKLFF. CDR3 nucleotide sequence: TGTGCCAGCAGTAGAGGACAGGGGACTAATGAAAAACTGTTTTTT.

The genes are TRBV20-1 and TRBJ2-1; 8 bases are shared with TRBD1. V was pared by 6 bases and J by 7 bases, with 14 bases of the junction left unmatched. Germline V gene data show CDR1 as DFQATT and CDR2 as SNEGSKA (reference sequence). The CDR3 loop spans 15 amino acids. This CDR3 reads CSASTGQGADNEQFF. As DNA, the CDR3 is TGCAGTGCCAGCACTGGGCAGGGGGCGGATAATGAGCAGTTCTTC.

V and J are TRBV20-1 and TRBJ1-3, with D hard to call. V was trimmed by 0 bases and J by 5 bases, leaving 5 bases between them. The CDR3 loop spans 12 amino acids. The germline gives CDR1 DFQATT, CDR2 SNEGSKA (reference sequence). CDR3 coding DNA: TGCAGTGCTAGAGATCCCAGAAACACCATATATTTT. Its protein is CSARDPRNTIYF.

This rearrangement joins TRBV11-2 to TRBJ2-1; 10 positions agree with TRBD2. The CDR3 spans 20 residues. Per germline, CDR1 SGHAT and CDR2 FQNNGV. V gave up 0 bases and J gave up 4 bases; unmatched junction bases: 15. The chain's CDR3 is CASSLETASGRGPLYNEQFF. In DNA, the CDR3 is TGTGCCAGCAGCTTAGAGACTGCTAGCGGGAGAGGCCCTCTTTACAATGAGCAGTTCTTC.

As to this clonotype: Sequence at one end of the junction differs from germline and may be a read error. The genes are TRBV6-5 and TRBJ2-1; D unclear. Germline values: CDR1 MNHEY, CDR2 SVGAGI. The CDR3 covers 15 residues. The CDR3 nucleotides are TGTGCCAGCAGTTACAGGGCATACTCCTACAATCAGCAGTTCTTC. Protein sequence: CASSYRAYSYNQQFF.

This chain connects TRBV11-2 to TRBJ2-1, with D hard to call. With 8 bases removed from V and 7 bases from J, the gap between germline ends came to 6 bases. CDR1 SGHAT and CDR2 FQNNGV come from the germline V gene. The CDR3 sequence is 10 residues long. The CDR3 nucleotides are TGTGCCAGCGCGAGGAATGAGCAGTTCTTC. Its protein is CASARNEQFF.

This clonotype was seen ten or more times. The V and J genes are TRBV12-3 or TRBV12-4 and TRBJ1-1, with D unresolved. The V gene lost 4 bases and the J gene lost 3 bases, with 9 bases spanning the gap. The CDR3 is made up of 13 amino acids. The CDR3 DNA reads TGTGCCAGCAGTTCCTTCGGGTACACTGAAGCTTTCTTT. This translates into CASSSFGYTEAFF.

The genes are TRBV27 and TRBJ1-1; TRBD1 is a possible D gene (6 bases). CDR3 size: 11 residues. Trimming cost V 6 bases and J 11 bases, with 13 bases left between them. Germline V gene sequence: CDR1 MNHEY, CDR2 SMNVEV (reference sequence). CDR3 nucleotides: TGTGCCAGCAGAGGACAGCAAGAGGCTTTCTTT. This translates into CASRGQQEAFF.

Here the CDR3 reads CASSQVGTADGYTF. The CDR3 nucleotides are TGCGCCAGCAGCCAGGTCGGGACTGCGGATGGCTACACCTTC. The rearrangement joins TRBV4-3 to TRBJ1-2, with a tentative D call TRBD1 (5 bases). The CDR3 totals 14 residues. Germline V gene lookup returns CDR1 LGHNA and CDR2 YSLEER. Trimming took 3 bases from V and 6 from J, leaving 14 bases between them.